This T cell receptor (beta chain) comes out of a study of blood T cell repertoires in COVID-19. Generated by immunoSEQ multiplex PCR, the TCRdb table keeps only in-frame clones and is missing some. The sample lists about 150,000 clones; roughly 86% were seen once. Participants were aged about 18 to 100 years from about two dozen US areas. Cohort assignment relied on participant-reported clinical history. The sequence derives from a woman aged 45 to 65 with acute COVID-19. Sequencing was done on a sample of PBMCs or T cells enriched from blood (not recorded which).

The CDR3 spells CSVSGFSAGVSDTQYF. Written as DNA, the CDR3 is TGCAGCGTTTCTGGTTTTTCGGCGGGAGTGTCAGATACGCAGTATTTT. The rearrangement uses TRBV29-1 and TRBJ2-3; TRBD2 agrees at 7 bases. The CDR3 runs to 16 residues. With 5 bases clipped from V and 4 bases from J, the junction kept 15 bases outside the gene matches. From germline, CDR1 is SQVTM and CDR2 ANQGSEA.